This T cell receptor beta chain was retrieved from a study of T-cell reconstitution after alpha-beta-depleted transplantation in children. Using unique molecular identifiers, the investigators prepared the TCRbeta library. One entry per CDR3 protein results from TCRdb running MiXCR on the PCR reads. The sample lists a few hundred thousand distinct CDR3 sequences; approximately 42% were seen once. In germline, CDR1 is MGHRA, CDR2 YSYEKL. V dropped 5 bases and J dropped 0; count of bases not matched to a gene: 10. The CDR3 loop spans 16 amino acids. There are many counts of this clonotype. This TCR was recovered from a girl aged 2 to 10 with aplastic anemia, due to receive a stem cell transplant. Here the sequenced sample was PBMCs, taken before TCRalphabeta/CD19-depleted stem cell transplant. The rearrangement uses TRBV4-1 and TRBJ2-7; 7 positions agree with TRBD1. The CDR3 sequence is CASSYITTGNSYEQYF. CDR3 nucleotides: TGCGCCAGCAGCTACATTACGACAGGGAACTCCTACGAGCAGTACTTC.